This TCR beta chain appears in the sequencing data of a study of blood T cell repertoires in COVID-19 (TCRdb year 2020). In the study overall: Collaborator samples came from the United States, Italy and Spain and covered acute and convalescent phases of COVID-19. The material from the prospective study consisted of cDNA or gDNA derived from T cells, B-cell-depleted T cells, or PBMCs. Deeply sampled blood TCRbeta repertoires from subjects exposed to, actively infected with, or recovered from COVID-19 were included in the dataset. The repertoires were released in a freely available public database intended as a resource for research on the immune response to SARS-CoV-2. The samples were drawn from two sources: the first 160 participants of the ongoing ImmuneRACE study, and 1,254 subjects contributed by 6 global collaborators. Nearly every sample came with metadata listing a de-identified subject ID, COVID-19 status, age in years and sex. Where available, HLA class I and class II types were obtained from metadata supplied by the sample provider rather than from assay-based typing. Overall results and qualifications from the work: How much clinical and demographic metadata was included differed by source and by participant, and the metadata was provided uncurated.

Of note for this clone: The antigen it recognizes is unknown. The record has no base qualities; no much larger clone is one base away.

Measured from the cysteine to the phenylalanine, the CDR3 is 16 residues long. Kept here is only the CDR3 DNA, which spans 48 bases and is read in frame from base 1. Based on the germline V gene, the CDR1 and CDR2 sequences are MDHEN and SYDVKM. Compared with germline, V lacks 1 base and J lacks 4 bases; bases without a gene match: 5. Each collaborating institution followed its own protocols to collect whole blood in K2EDTA tubes. For TCRbeta analysis, collaborators shipped samples as frozen whole blood, isolated PBMCs, or DNA extracted from either of those sample types. TCRbeta CDR3 regions were amplified from genomic DNA by means of the immunoSEQ Assay, a bias-controlled multiplex PCR. In the source study's methods: The number of nucleated cells in each sample was estimated from the amplification of reference gene primers within the assay. To quantify the absolute abundance of each unique TCRbeta CDR3 rearrangement, sequence reads were collapsed and filtered. Productive Simpson clonality was computed per sample as the square root of Simpson's diversity index over productive rearrangements. TCRdb's version of the immuneACCESS table is confined to in-frame rearrangements and falls short of the full clone set. An unresolved V gene accounts for under half of the shortfall where checked; the remainder is of unknown origin. That table supplies the V and J calls and clone size; D and trimming were determined from the DNA. In this sample the table shows about 190,000 clones, around 89% of which occur a single time. The ten largest make up approximately 0.62% of the sample.

This TCR was sampled from a man over 45 with acute or convalescent COVID-19. Sample: peripheral blood. The sequence joins TRBV28 to TRBJ2-3; 10 central bases correspond to TRBD2. The CDR3 here reads CASSLFVAGGSDTQYF. The nucleotides read TGTGCCAGCAGTTTATTCGTAGCGGGAGGCTCAGATACGCAGTATTTT. The reference TRBV28 and TRBJ2-3 proteins fill in what lies around the CDR3, so the full variable domain reads DVKVTQSSRYLVKRTGEKVFLECVQDMDHENMFWYRQDPGLGLRLIYFSYDVKMKEKGDIPEGYSVSREKKERFSLILESASTNQTSMYLCASSLFVAGGSDTQYFGPGTRLTVL.